This T cell receptor beta chain appears in the sequencing data of a study of identical twins. In its sample, this clonotype was seen many times. The CDR3 totals 17 residues. The V end was cut by 10 bases, the J end by 3 bases, with 22 bases between. TCRdb re-derived calls from the 5' RACE reads in MiXCR, one entry per CDR3 protein. The sample shows some 500,000 distinct CDR3 sequences, roughly an eighth of them seen only once. The data were also submitted as part of a second study, on yellow fever vaccine responses in identical twins.

Sequenced: CD4+ T cells sorted from blood. The chain couples TRBV12-3 or TRBV12-4 to TRBJ2-6; D remains unclear. The source of this sequence is a woman under 30 in good health. The CDR3 region is CATSLRTQSFGANVLTF. As DNA, the CDR3 is TGTGCCACCTCCTTGAGGACGCAATCTTTTGGGGCCAACGTCCTGACTTTC.